This is a list of T cell receptor beta chains from one sample in a study of tumor and adjacent non-tumor tissue in lung cancer. A single record per CDR3 protein comes from TCRdb applying MiXCR to the multiplex PCR reads. The sample consists of about 100,000 distinct CDR3 sequences, more than 55% of them appearing once. The sample comprised distant non-tumor lung tissue. The source is a man between 25 and 39 years old with non-small cell lung cancer. Both conserved end residues are part of each CDR3. A D gene is named only where the DNA matches it firmly. Expanded clones get a size class; other rows say once, few or many, or leave the size out.

size	D	V	J	DNA	CDR3
many	.	TRBV6-5	TRBJ1-4	TGTGCCAGCAGGGACTATGAAAAACTGTTTTTT	CASRDYEKLFF
once	TRBD1	TRBV29-1	TRBJ2-3	TGCAGCGTGCCGTCCGGGACAGTGGGAGATACGCAGTATTTT	CSVPSGTVGDTQYF
.	.	TRBV6-1	TRBJ2-2	TGTACCAGCAGTCCCCGGACAAGGGGAAACACCGGGGAGCTGTTTTTT	CTSSPRTRGNTGELFF
.	.	TRBV6-5	TRBJ2-7	TGTGCCAGCAGTCACGACGCGGTGGGGGAGCAGTACTTC	CASSHDAVGEQYF
.	TRBD2	TRBV11-2	TRBJ2-1	TGTTCCAGCAGCTTGCGACTAGCGCGAGGAAGCTCCTACAATGAGCAGTTCTTC	CSSSLRLARGSSYNEQFF
.	TRBD2	TRBV11-3	TRBJ2-3	TGTGCCAGCAGCCCCGGACTAGCGGGGGCCGTAGATACGCAGTATTTT	CASSPGLAGAVDTQYF
.	.	TRBV29-1	TRBJ2-2	TGTAGCGTTAGTAACGGGGCCGGCAGGGAGCTGTTTTTT	CSVSNGAGRELFF
many	.	TRBV4-1	TRBJ2-5	TGCGCCAGCAGCCACGCCCCGGACAGAGAAGAGACCCAGTACTTC	CASSHAPDREETQYF
.	.	TRBV9	TRBJ1-2	TGTGCCAACAGCGGGACGGAGTTCTATGGCTATACCTTC	CANSGTEFYGYTF
few	.	TRBV11-2	TRBJ1-1	TGTGCCAGCAGCCTGGTGGGTGGGAACACTGAAGCTTTCTTT	CASSLVGGNTEAFF